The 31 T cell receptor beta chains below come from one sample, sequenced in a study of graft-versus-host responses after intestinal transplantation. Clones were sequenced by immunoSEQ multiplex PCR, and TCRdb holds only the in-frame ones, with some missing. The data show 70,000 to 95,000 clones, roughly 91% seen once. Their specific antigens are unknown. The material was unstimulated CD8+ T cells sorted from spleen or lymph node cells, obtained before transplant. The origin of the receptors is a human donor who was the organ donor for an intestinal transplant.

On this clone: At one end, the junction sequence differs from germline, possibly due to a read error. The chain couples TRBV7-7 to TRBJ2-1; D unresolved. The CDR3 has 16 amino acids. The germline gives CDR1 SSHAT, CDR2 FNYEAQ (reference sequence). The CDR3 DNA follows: TGTGCTAGCAGCTACAGACCGCTCTCTCCGTACAATGAGCAGTTCTTC. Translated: CASSYRPLSPYNEQFF.

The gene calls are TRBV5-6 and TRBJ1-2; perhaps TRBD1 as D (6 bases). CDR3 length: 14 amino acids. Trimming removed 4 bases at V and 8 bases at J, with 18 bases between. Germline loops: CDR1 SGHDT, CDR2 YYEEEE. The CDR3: CASSHGGADYGYTF. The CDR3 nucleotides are TGTGCCAGCAGCCATGGGGGCGCAGATTACGGCTACACCTTC.

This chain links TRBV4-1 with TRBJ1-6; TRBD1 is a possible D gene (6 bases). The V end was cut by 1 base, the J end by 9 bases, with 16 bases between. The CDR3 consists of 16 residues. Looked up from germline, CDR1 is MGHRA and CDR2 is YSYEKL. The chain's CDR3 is CASSQAHREGSSPLHF. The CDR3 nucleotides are TGCGCCAGCAGCCAAGCACACAGGGAGGGTAGTTCACCCCTCCACTTT.

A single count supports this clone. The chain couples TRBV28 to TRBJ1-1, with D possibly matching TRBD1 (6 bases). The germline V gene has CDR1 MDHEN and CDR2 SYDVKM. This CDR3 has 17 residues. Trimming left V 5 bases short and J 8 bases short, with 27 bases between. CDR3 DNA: TGTGCCAGCAGTCCGTATAACATCGTTGGGACATCGGTCGAAGCTTTCTTT. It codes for CASSPYNIVGTSVEAFF.

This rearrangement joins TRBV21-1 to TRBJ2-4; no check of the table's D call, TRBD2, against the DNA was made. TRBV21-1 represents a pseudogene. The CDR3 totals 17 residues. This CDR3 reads CASSSPREARAKNIQYF. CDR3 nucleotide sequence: TGTGCCAGCAGCAGTCCTCGGGAGGCCCGAGCCAAAAACATTCAGTACTTC.

In DNA form, the CDR3 reads TGTGCCAGCAGTTTATTGCGGACTAGCGGGAGAAAAGGGTTTAGAGAGACCCAGTACTTC. It yields the protein CASSLLRTSGRKGFRETQYF. The chain is built from TRBV28 and TRBJ2-5, with TRBD2 identical over 13 bases. The trim removed 1 base at V and 4 bases at J, leaving 15 bases unmatched. The CDR3 is 20 residues long. CDR1 and CDR2 from the germline V gene are MDHEN and SYDVKM.

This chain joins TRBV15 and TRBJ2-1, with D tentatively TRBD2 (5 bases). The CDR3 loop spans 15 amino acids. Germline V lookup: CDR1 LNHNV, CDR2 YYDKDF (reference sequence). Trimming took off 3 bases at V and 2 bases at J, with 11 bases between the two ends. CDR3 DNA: TGTGCCACCAGCAGTCGGAGGAGCACCTACAATGAGCAGTTCTTC. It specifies CATSSRRSTYNEQFF.

Here the CDR3 DNA reads TGCGCCAGCAGCCGACAGGGAGTGACTAATGAAAAACTGTTTTTT. The encoded protein is CASSRQGVTNEKLFF. V is TRBV4-1 and J is TRBJ1-4; 7 positions match TRBD1. V shed 4 bases and J 2 bases; nucleotides not matched to a gene: 4. The CDR3 extends over 15 amino acids. CDR1 is MGHRA and CDR2 is YSYEKL in the germline V gene.

CDR3 DNA sequence: TGTGCCACCAGCACCCCCCAAGGACAGGGTGTCCCAGATACGCAGTATTTT. This translates into CATSTPQGQGVPDTQYF. V is TRBV15 and J is TRBJ2-3, with TRBD1 matching over 8 bases. Trimming removed 4 bases from V and 4 bases from J; junction bases left unmatched: 13. CDR3 length: 17 residues. The germline CDR1 and CDR2 sequences are LNHNV and YYDKDF (reference sequence).

CDR3 DNA sequence: TGTGCCAGTAGCGACAGGGTGAGTCAGCCCCAGCATTTT. This translates into CASSDRVSQPQHF. V gene TRBV19 combines with J gene TRBJ1-5; 7 nucleotides line up with TRBD1. Germline CDR1 and CDR2: LNHDA and SQIVND (reference sequence). This CDR3 spans 13 amino acids. The V segment lost 6 bases and the J segment 6 bases; nucleotides outside the gene matches: 5.

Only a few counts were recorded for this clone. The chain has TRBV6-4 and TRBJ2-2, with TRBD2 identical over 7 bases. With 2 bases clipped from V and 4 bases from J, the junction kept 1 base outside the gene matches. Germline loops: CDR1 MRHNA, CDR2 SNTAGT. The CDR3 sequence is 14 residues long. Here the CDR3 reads CASSDGRATGELFF. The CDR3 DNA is TGTGCCAGCAGTGACGGGAGGGCCACCGGGGAGCTGTTTTTT.

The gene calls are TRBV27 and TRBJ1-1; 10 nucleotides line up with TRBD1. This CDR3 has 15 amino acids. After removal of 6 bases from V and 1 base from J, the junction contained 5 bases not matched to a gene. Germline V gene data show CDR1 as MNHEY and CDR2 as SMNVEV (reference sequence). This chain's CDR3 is CASSLRTGGNTEAFF. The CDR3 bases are TGTGCCAGCAGCCTGAGGACAGGGGGGAACACTGAAGCTTTCTTT.

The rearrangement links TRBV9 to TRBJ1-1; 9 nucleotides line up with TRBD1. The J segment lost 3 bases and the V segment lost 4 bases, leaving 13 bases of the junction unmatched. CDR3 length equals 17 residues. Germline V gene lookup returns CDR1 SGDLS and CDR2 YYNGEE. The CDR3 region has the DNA TGTGCCAGCAGCATTTTCCGGGACAGGGTCGACGACACTGAAGCTTTCTTT. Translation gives CASSIFRDRVDDTEAFF. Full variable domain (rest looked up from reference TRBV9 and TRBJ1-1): DSGVTQTPKHLITATGQRVTLRCSPRSGDLSVYWYQQSLDQGLQFLIQYYNGEERAKGNILERFSAQQFPDLHSELNLSSLELGDSALYFCASSIFRDRVDDTEAFFGQGTRLTVV.

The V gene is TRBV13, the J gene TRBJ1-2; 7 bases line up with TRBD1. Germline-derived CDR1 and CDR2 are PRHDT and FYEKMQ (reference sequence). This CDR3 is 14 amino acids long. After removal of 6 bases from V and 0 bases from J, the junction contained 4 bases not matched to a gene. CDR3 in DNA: TGTGCCAGCAGACAGGGGAGAGCTAACTATGGCTACACCTTC. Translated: CASRQGRANYGYTF.

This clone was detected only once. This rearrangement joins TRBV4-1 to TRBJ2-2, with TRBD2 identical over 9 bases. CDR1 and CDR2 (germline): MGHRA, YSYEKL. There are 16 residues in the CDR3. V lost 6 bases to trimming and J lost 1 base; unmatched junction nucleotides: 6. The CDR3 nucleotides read TGCGCCAGCAGTGGGCTAGCGGGGTGGAACACCGGGGAGCTGTTTTTT. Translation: CASSGLAGWNTGELFF.

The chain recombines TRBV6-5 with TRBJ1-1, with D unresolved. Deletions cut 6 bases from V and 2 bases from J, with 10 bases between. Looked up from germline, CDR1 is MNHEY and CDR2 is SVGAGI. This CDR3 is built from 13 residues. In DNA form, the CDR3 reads TGTGCCAGCAGCCCTACAGTTAACACTGAAGCTTTCTTT. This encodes CASSPTVNTEAFF.

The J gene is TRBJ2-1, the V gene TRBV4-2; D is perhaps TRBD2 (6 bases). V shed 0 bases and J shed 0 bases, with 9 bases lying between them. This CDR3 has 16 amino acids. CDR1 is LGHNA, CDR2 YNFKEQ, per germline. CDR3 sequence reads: CASSQDQEGSYNEQFF. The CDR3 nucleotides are TGTGCCAGCAGCCAAGATCAGGAGGGCTCCTACAATGAGCAGTTCTTC.

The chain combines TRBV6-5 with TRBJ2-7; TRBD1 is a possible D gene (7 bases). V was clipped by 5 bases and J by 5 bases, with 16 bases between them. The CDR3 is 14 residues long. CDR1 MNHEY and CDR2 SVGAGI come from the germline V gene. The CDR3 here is CASSDQGGLHEQYF. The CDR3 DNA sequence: TGTGCCAGCAGTGATCAGGGGGGCCTCCACGAGCAGTACTTC.

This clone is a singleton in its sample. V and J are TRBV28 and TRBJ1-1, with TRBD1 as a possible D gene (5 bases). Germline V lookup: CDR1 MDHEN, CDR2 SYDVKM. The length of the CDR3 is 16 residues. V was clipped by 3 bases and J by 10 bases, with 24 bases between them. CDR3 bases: TGTGCCAGCAGTTTGGCGTACAGGTTTCGGCCAATAAGAGCTTTCTTT. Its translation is CASSLAYRFRPIRAFF.

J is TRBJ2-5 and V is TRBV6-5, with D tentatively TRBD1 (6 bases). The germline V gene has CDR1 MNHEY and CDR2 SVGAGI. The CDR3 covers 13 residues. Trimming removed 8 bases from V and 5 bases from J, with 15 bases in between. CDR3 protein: CASQSTGLETQYF. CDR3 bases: TGTGCCAGCCAAAGCACAGGGTTGGAGACCCAGTACTTC.

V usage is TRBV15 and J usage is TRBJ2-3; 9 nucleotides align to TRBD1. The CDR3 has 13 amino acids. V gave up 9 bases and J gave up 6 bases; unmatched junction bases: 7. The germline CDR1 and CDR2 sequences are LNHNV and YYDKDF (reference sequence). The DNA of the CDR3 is TGTGCCACTCGGACAGGGGTCTCGGATACGCAGTATTTT. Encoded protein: CATRTGVSDTQYF.

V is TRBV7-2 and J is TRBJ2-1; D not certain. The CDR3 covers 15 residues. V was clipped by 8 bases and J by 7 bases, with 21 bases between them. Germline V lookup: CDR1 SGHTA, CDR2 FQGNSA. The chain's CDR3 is CASGDYGVSVNEQFF. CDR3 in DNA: TGTGCCAGCGGAGATTATGGTGTGTCGGTTAATGAGCAGTTCTTC.

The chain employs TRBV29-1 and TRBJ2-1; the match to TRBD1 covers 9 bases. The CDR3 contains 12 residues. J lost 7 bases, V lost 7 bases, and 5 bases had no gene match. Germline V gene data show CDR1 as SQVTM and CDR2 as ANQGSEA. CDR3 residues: CSGVGTGNEQFF. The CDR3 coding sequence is TGCAGCGGGGTGGGGACAGGGAATGAGCAGTTCTTC.

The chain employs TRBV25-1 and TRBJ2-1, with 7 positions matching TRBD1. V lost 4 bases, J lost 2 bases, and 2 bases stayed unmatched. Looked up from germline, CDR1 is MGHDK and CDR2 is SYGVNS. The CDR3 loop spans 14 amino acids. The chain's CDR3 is CASSVQGPYNEQFF. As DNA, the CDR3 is TGTGCCAGCAGTGTACAGGGGCCCTACAATGAGCAGTTCTTC. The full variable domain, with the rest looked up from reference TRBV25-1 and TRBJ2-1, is EADIYQTPRYLVIGTGKKITLECSQTMGHDKMYWYQQDPGMELHLIHYSYGVNSTEKGDLSSESTVSRIRTEHFPLTLESARPSHTSQYLCASSVQGPYNEQFFGPGTRLTVL.

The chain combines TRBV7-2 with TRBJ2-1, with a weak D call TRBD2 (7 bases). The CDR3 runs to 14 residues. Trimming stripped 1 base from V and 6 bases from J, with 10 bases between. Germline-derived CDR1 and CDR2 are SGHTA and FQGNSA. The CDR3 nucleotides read TGTGCCAGCAGCTTAGGAGGGGGGGGCAATGAGCAGTTCTTC. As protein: CASSLGGGGNEQFF.

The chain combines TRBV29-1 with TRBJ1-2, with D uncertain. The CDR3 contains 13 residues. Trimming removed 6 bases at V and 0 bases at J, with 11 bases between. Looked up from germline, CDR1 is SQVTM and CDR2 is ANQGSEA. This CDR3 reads CSVPRQANYGYTF. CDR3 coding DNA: TGCAGCGTCCCCCGTCAGGCTAACTATGGCTACACCTTC.

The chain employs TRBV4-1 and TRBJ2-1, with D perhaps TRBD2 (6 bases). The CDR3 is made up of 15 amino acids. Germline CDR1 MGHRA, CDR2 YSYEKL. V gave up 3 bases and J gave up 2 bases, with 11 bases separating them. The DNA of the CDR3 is TGCGCCAGCAGCCACAAGCGCGGGACCTACAATGAGCAGTTCTTC. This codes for CASSHKRGTYNEQFF.

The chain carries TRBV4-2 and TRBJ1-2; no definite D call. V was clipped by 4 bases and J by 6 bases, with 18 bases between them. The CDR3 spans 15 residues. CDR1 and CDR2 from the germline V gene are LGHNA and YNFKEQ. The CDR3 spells CASSPTPEGANGYTF. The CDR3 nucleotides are TGTGCCAGCAGCCCCACACCCGAGGGAGCAAATGGCTACACCTTC.

CDR3 amino acids: CASSYNYEQYF. DNA for the CDR3: TGTGCCAGCAGTTACAACTACGAGCAGTACTTC. The chain is built from TRBV28 and TRBJ2-5; D gene ambiguous. The better agreement between TRBJ2-7 and the DNA end casts doubt on the J call. CDR1 MDHEN and CDR2 SYDVKM come from the germline V gene. The CDR3 is made up of 11 amino acids.

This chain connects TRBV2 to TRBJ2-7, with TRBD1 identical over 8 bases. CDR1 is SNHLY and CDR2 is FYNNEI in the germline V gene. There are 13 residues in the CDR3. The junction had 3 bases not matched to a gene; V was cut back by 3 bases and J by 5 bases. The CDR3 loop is CASSDRGPNEQYF. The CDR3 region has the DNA TGTGCCAGCAGTGACAGGGGGCCTAACGAGCAGTACTTC.

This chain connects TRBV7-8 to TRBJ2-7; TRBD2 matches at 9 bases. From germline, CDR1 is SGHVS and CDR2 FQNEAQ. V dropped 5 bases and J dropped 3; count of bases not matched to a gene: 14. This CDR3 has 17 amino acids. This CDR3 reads CASSENLAGSYLYEQYF. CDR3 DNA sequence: TGTGCCAGCAGCGAGAATCTAGCGGGGAGTTACCTCTACGAGCAGTACTTC.